This T cell receptor beta chain was sequenced during a study of T cell changes during pregnancy in multiple sclerosis. TCRdb's copy holds only in-frame clones and misses some; the assay was immunoSEQ multiplex PCR. The sample has around 37,000 clones, 92% seen once. This CDR3 region has 17 residues. Germline CDR1 reads MGHDK; CDR2 reads SYGVNS. V gave up 3 bases and J gave up 6 bases; unmatched junction bases: 16. The J gene is TRBJ1-2, the V gene TRBV25-1; 7 bases agree with TRBD1. This TCR was recovered from a female donor with multiple sclerosis, enrolled in a pregnancy study. This specimen was CD8+ T cells from peripheral blood mononuclear cells, taken before pregnancy. This CDR3 reads CASSDHRNRGPSDGYTF. CDR3 coding DNA: TGTGCCAGCAGTGATCACCGGAACAGGGGACCTTCGGATGGCTACACCTTC.